This note documents a single T cell receptor beta chain sequence. The data stem from a study of blood T cell repertoires in COVID-19. Measured with immunoSEQ multiplex PCR; TCRdb has only the in-frame clones, and not every one. The table includes about 230,000 clones, about nine tenths detected once. Deletions cut 1 base from V and 2 bases from J, with 14 bases between. The CDR3 consists of 16 residues. Germline CDR1 is KGHSH and CDR2 is LQKENI. In Seattle, patients joined the study during active infection and were tracked longitudinally. Sequenced: peripheral blood. The V call is TRBV18, the J call TRBJ2-5; tentative D call: TRBD1 (6 bases). The TCR sequence derives from a man aged 45-65 years with COVID-19, enrolled during active disease. CDR3 protein: CASSPLFGTQQETQYF. CDR3 sequence (DNA): TGTGCCAGCTCACCACTGTTCGGGACACAACAAGAGACCCAGTACTTC.